This T cell receptor (beta chain) was observed in a study of T cell changes during pregnancy in multiple sclerosis. The assay was immunoSEQ multiplex PCR, and TCRdb's table has in-frame clones only and misses some. The sample yields roughly 38,000 clones, about 90% seen once. V lost 4 bases, J lost 6 bases, and 19 bases lay in between. In germline, CDR1 is SGHTS, CDR2 YDEGEE. The CDR3 runs to 15 residues. The chain carries TRBV5-8 and TRBJ1-1, with D perhaps TRBD1 (5 bases). This specimen was CD4+ T cells from peripheral blood mononuclear cells, taken in the second trimester of pregnancy. This TCR was recovered from a female donor in good health, enrolled as a control in a pregnancy study. CDR3 loop: CASSVRRGSVSEAFF. The CDR3 region has the DNA TGTGCCAGCAGCGTGCGGAGGGGAAGTGTTTCTGAAGCTTTCTTT.